This T cell receptor (beta chain) was identified during a study of cytomegalovirus exposure and HLA in healthy donors. Study-wide context: Samples from HLA-typed donors yielded some 85 million unique TCRs in an early data release.

For this clone: Its antigen is unknown.

With V trimmed by 8 bases and J by 9 bases, 12 bases remained unmatched. From germline, CDR1 is SEHNR and CDR2 FQNEAQ (reference sequence). This CDR3 contains 14 residues. Both 60 Vbeta primers and 13 Jbeta primers went into the PCR. The data were produced by immunoSEQ multiplex PCR, yet TCRdb's version contains in-frame clones alone and is incomplete. Of 75,000 to 80,000 clones in the sample, 65% to 85% were seen once. Study results and limitations: TRBV6-2, TRBV6-3 and some other V segments were excluded as indistinguishable. Earlier findings revealed that most TCR beta V segments proved productive either about 87% or about 30% of the time. Fewer N-insertions than the approximately 700-donor mean were reportedly shown by an Asian-associated ancestry cluster in a later analysis.

Sequencing used PBMCs. This TCR was recovered from a man aged 55 to 70 in good health and CMV-seropositive. The chain joins TRBV7-9 to TRBJ2-1, with 8 bases identical to TRBD1. The CDR3 DNA reads TGTGCCAGCGTACCACAGGGGGTAGATGGTGAGCAGTTCTTC. This sequence encodes CASVPQGVDGEQFF. The full variable domain, with the rest looked up from reference TRBV7-9 and TRBJ2-1, is DTGVSQNPRHKITKRGQNVTFRCDPISEHNRLYWYRQTLGQGPEFLTYFQNEAQLEKSRLLSDRFSAERPKGSFSTLEIQRTEQGDSAMYLCASVPQGVDGEQFFGPGTRLTVL.